This record covers a single TCR beta chain. The study ran its PCR with 60 Vbeta and 13 Jbeta primers. Assay: immunoSEQ multiplex PCR; the TCRdb copy retains only in-frame clones and omits some. The sample lists 280,000 or so clones, roughly 90% occurring once. The sample comes from a study of cytomegalovirus exposure and HLA in healthy donors. Germline loops: CDR1 SGHTA, CDR2 FQGNSA. The CDR3 sequence is 11 residues long. The V segment lost 3 bases and the J segment 11 bases; nucleotides outside the gene matches: 3. The V call is TRBV7-2, the J call TRBJ2-5; 7 nucleotides agree with TRBD2. The sample comprised PBMCs. The sequence was obtained from a woman younger than 35 in good health and CMV-seronegative. The CDR3 region has the DNA TGTGCCAGCAGCTTTGGACTAGTTCAGTACTTC. Amino acid sequence: CASSFGLVQYF.